The 4 T cell receptor beta chains presented below share a single source sample, sequenced in a study of blood T cell repertoires in COVID-19. Sequenced by immunoSEQ multiplex PCR; TCRdb stores in-frame clones only, minus some. In the table there are more than 150,000 clones, roughly 88% of which are singletons. Sequencing input: peripheral blood. The receptors originated from a woman aged 55-69 years with acute or convalescent COVID-19.

V is TRBV4-3 and J is TRBJ1-3, with D unresolved. Deletions cut 0 bases from V and 0 bases from J, with 9 bases between. The CDR3 spans 16 residues. Per germline, CDR1 LGHNA and CDR2 YSLEER. CDR3 residues: CASSQDLTNSGNTIYF. CDR3 DNA: TGCGCCAGCAGCCAAGATCTCACAAACTCTGGAAACACCATATATTTT.

This clone has more than one count but fewer than ten. This chain links TRBV18 with TRBJ2-5, with D perhaps TRBD1 (5 bases). Trimming took off 3 bases at V and 5 bases at J, with 16 bases between the two ends. Per germline, CDR1 KGHSH and CDR2 LQKENI. The CDR3 runs to 15 residues. CDR3 nucleotide sequence: TGTGCCAGCTCACCCGTCCGCGCGGCAGGGGAGACCCAGTACTTC. Translation: CASSPVRAAGETQYF.

This clone was counted a single time. The gene calls are TRBV9 and TRBJ1-2, with D tentatively TRBD1 (5 bases). V shed 4 bases and J shed 7 bases, with 20 bases lying between them. The germline V gene has CDR1 SGDLS and CDR2 YYNGEE. CDR3 length equals 15 residues. CDR3 protein: CASSPNGGESGGYTF. The CDR3 coding sequence is TGTGCCAGCAGCCCGAACGGGGGGGAGTCTGGTGGCTACACCTTC.

In this sample, this clone turned up once. CDR3 in DNA: TGTGCCAGCAACCGCATCGGGGGGGCGGGCACAGATACGCAGTATTTT. Its protein product is CASNRIGGAGTDTQYF. The chain has TRBV28 and TRBJ2-3; 8 bases align to TRBD2. The CDR3 sequence is 16 residues long. Germline lookup yields CDR1 MDHEN and CDR2 SYDVKM. V lost 7 bases and J lost 1; bases outside the gene matches: 10.